Sequencing of this T cell receptor beta chain was carried out in a study of blood T cells in healthy people across ages. Study conclusions and caveats: Naive T cell percentage showed a strong correlation with the diversity of TCR beta.

Healthy Caucasians from Russia aged about 6 to 90 served as donors. Comments on this clonotype: Antigen unknown.

The V end lost 1 base, the J end lost 6 bases, and 10 bases lay between the germline ends. CDR3 length equals 13 residues. Germline V gene data show CDR1 as MDHEN and CDR2 as SYDVKM. Primed by a sample-barcoded 5' primer and a J-beta primer mix, a second PCR proceeded for about 6 to 12 cycles. A template-switch adaptor that had 12 random nucleotides put a tag on each cDNA molecule. TCRdb itself ran the 5' RACE reads through MiXCR, one entry per CDR3 protein. The table records about 760,000 distinct CDR3 sequences, 20% to 25% of them present only once. These data were also reused for a study on T cells of mothers and their children. That work adds: In related and unrelated pairs alike, thymic selection shapes TCR recombination output, with inherited differences minor.

This TCR derives from a boy younger than 18 in good health. Sequencing input: blood. This sequence joins TRBV28 and TRBJ2-7; D could derive from TRBD1 or TRBD2 (5 bases each). CDR3 in amino acids: CASSLYRDPEQYF. For the CDR3, the DNA is TGTGCCAGCAGTTTATACCGGGACCCCGAGCAGTACTTC.